Sequencing of this TCR beta chain was carried out in a study of shared clonotypes between healthy human individuals. Regarding this clone: The antigen is not known.

This CDR3 comprises 15 residues. In germline, CDR1 is SGHDT, CDR2 YYEEEE. Trimming removed 0 bases at V and 1 base at J, with 10 bases between. General observations from the study: A limitation of the genetic and exposure-history diversity represented arose from few donors. At large depth, rarefaction still showed sorted-subset sequencing to be incomplete.

Assay used: immunoSEQ multiplex PCR; TCRdb lists only in-frame clones, some missing. The sample lists about a million clones, less than 85% occurring once. The TCR sequence derives from a man aged 18-30 years in good health. The chain joins TRBV5-6 to TRBJ1-2; D unresolved. Sequencing input: memory CD4+ T cells sorted from blood. The subset is: CD45RA-negative fraction. The CDR3: CASSLGTEDNYGYTF. In nucleotides, the CDR3 is TGTGCCAGCAGCTTGGGGACGGAAGATAACTATGGCTACACCTTC.